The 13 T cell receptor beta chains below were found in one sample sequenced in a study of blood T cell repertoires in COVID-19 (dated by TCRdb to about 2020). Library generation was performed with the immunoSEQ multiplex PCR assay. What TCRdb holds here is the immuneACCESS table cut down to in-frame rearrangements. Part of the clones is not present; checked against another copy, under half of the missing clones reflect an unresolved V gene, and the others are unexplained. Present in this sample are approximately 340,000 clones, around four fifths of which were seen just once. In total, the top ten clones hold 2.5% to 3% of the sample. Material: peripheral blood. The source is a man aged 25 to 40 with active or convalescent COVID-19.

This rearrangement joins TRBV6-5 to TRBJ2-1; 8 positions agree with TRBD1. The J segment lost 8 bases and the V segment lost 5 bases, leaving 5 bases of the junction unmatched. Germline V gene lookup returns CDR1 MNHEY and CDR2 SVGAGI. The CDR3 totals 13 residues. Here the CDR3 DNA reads TGTGCCAGCAGTCCGACAGGGGCCCATGAGCAGTTCTTC. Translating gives CASSPTGAHEQFF.

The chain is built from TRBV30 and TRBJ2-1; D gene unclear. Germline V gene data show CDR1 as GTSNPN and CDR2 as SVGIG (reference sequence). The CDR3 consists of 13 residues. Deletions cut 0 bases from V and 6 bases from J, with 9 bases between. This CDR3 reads CAWSVRNGNEQFF. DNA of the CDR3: TGTGCCTGGAGTGTTCGAAACGGCAATGAGCAGTTCTTC.

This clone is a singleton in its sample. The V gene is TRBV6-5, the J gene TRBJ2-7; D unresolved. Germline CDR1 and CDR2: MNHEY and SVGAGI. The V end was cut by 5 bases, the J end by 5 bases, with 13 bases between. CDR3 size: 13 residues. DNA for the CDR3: TGTGCCAGCAGTATATCGGGTCTCGACGAGCAGTACTTC. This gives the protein CASSISGLDEQYF.

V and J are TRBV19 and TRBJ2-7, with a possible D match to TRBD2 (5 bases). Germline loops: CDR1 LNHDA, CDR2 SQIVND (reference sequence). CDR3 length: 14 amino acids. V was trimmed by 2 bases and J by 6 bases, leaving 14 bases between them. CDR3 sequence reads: CASSIMEEGVEQYF. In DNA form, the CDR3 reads TGTGCCAGTAGTATAATGGAAGAGGGCGTCGAGCAGTACTTC.

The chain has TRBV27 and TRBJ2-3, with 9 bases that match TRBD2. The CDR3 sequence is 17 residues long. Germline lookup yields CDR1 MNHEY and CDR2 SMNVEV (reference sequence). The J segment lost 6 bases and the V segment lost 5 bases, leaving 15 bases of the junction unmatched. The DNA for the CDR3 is TGTGCCAGCAGTCACCTCCGAGGTAGCGGGAGTAGGGATACGCAGTATTTT. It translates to CASSHLRGSGSRDTQYF.

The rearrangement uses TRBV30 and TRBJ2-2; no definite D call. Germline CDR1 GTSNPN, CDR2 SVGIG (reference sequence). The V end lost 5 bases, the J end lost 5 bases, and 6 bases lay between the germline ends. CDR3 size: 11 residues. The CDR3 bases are TGTGCCTGGCAGATTACCGGGGAGCTGTTTTTT. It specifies CAWQITGELFF. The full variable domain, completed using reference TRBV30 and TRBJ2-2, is SQTIHQWPATLVQPVGSPLSLECTVEGTSNPNLYWYRQAAGRGLQLLFYSVGIGQISSEVPQNLSASRPQDRQFILSSKKLLLSDSGFYLCAWQITGELFFGEGSRLTVL.

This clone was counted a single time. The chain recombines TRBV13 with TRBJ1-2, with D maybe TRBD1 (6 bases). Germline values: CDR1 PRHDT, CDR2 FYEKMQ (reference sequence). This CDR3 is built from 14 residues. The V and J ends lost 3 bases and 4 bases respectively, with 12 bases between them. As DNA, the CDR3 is TGTGCCAGCAGCTTGGGTGACAGGTCCTATGGCTACACCTTC. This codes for CASSLGDRSYGYTF.

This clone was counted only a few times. CDR3 region: CASRGTDPRTIYF. The CDR3 DNA is TGTGCCAGCAGAGGGACAGATCCCCGCACCATATATTTT. The chain links TRBV12-3 or TRBV12-4 to TRBJ1-3, with 7 bases lining up with TRBD1. CDR3 length: 13 amino acids. Trimming removed 6 bases from V and 9 bases from J; junction bases left unmatched: 8.

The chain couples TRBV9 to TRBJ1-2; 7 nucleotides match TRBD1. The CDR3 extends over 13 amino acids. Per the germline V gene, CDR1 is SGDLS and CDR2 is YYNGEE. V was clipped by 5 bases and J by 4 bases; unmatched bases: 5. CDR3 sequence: CASREQGSYGYTF. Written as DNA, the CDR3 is TGTGCCAGCAGGGAACAGGGGAGCTATGGCTACACCTTC.

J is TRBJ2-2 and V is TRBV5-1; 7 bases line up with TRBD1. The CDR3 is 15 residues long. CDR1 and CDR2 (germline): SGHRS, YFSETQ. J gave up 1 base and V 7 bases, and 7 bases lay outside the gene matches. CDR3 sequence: CASRMGQMNTGELFF. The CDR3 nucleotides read TGCGCCAGCCGAATGGGACAGATGAACACCGGGGAGCTGTTTTTT.

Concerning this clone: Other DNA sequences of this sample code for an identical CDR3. DNA for the CDR3: TGTGCCAGCAGTTACTCCTGGACAGGGAGCTACGAGCAGTACTTC. Its protein product is CASSYSWTGSYEQYF. The V gene is TRBV6-5, the J gene TRBJ2-7, with TRBD1 matching over 8 bases. The CDR3 is 15 residues long. The germline CDR1 and CDR2 sequences are MNHEY and SVGAGI. With 0 bases clipped from V and 3 bases from J, the junction kept 4 bases outside the gene matches.

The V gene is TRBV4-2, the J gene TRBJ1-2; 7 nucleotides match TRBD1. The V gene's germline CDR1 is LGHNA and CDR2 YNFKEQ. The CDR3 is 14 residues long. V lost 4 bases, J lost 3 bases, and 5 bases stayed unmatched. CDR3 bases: TGTGCCAGCAGCCCCTACAGGGGTGACTATGGCTACACCTTC. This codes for CASSPYRGDYGYTF.

CDR3 nucleotides: TGCGCCAGCAGCCACACTCCCCCACCTGGGAGGTATGGCTACACCTTC. Protein: CASSHTPPPGRYGYTF. The rearrangement uses TRBV4-3 and TRBJ1-2; D uncertain. Germline V gene sequence: CDR1 LGHNA, CDR2 YSLEER. The CDR3 has 16 amino acids. Trimming cost V 3 bases and J 5 bases, with 19 bases left between them.